The next 18 T cell receptor beta chains were all read from a single sample in a study of blood T cell repertoires in COVID-19. Some clones are missing from TCRdb's copy, which holds only in-frame ones; the method was immunoSEQ multiplex PCR. The sample carries about 370,000 clones, about 90% recorded once. The sample consisted of peripheral blood. These receptors were collected from a woman in her thirties with COVID-19, enrolled during active disease.

The chain has TRBV6-1 and TRBJ1-2, with D unresolved. This CDR3 is built from 13 residues. V lost 1 base and J 4 bases, leaving 7 bases between the germline ends. In germline, CDR1 is MNHNS, CDR2 SASEGT. CDR3 amino acids: CASSEVEGYGYTF. Written as DNA, the CDR3 is TGTGCCAGCAGTGAAGTAGAGGGCTATGGCTACACCTTC.

This chain connects TRBV4-3 to TRBJ1-1; D might be TRBD1 (6 bases). Germline lookup yields CDR1 LGHNA and CDR2 YSLEER. The CDR3 spans 17 residues. Deletions cut 4 bases from V and 1 base from J, with 19 bases between. CDR3 DNA: TGCGCCAGCAGCCCGAAACCCGGGGGGCGAGGGAACACTGAAGCTTTCTTT. Translating it yields CASSPKPGGRGNTEAFF.

Only one count was recorded for this clone. The V gene is TRBV6-6, the J gene TRBJ2-5, with TRBD2 identical over 9 bases. CDR1 MNHNY and CDR2 SVGAGI come from the germline V gene (reference sequence). V trimming: 7 bases; J trimming: 4 bases; junction bases outside the gene matches: 7. The CDR3 extends over 14 amino acids. Written as DNA, the CDR3 is TGTGCCAGCACCTTAGCGGGGGTTGGAGAGACCCAGTACTTC. It yields the protein CASTLAGVGETQYF.

J is TRBJ2-2 and V is TRBV19, with 7 bases aligning to TRBD1. The V and J ends lost 3 bases and 5 bases, in that order; junction bases with no gene match: 15. CDR1 is LNHDA, CDR2 SQIVND, per germline (reference sequence). The CDR3 is 18 residues long. CDR3 protein: CASSIVTPGRGYTGELFF. The CDR3 nucleotides read TGTGCCAGTAGTATTGTAACCCCTGGCAGGGGGTATACCGGGGAGCTGTTTTTT.

This chain connects TRBV24-1 to TRBJ1-5, with 10 positions matching TRBD1. The CDR3 loop spans 16 amino acids. Germline lookup yields CDR1 KGHDR and CDR2 SFDVKD. V was clipped by 9 bases and J by 2 bases; unmatched bases: 9. CDR3: CATSGTGESGNQPQHF. DNA for the CDR3: TGTGCCACCTCTGGGACAGGGGAATCAGGCAATCAGCCCCAGCATTTT.

The rearrangement links TRBV2 to TRBJ2-5; 9 bases map to TRBD2. The junction had 8 bases not matched to a gene; V was cut back by 4 bases and J by 5 bases. The CDR3 runs 15 residues. Per the germline V gene, CDR1 is SNHLY and CDR2 is FYNNEI. The CDR3 region has the DNA TGTGCCAGCAGTGGGGTACTAGCGGGTCGGGAGACCCAGTACTTC. Its protein is CASSGVLAGRETQYF.

The chain links TRBV6-1 to TRBJ1-5, with TRBD1 matching over 8 bases. CDR3 size: 14 residues. Germline CDR1 and CDR2: MNHNS and SASEGT. Trimming at V came to 3 bases and at J to 4 bases, leaving 2 bases not matched to a gene. In DNA form, the CDR3 reads TGTGCCAGCAGTGACAGGGGGCTGAATCAGCCCCAGCATTTT. Translated, it gives CASSDRGLNQPQHF.

This clone was recorded a few times. The J gene is TRBJ2-7, the V gene TRBV6-2 or TRBV6-3; tentative D call: TRBD1 (6 bases). CDR3 length: 13 amino acids. Germline V gene sequence: CDR1 MNHEY, CDR2 SVGEGT. Trimming took off 2 bases at V and 4 bases at J, with 9 bases between the two ends. CDR3 region: CASSYGGLYEQYF. The DNA for the CDR3 is TGTGCCAGCAGTTACGGGGGCCTTTACGAGCAGTACTTC.

The chain uses TRBV7-9 and TRBJ2-7; 12 positions match TRBD2. CDR1 is SEHNR, CDR2 FQNEAQ, per germline (reference sequence). The CDR3 runs 14 residues. V lost 5 bases and J lost 5; bases outside the gene matches: 4. The CDR3 reads CASSARLAGDEQYF. The CDR3 region has the DNA TGTGCCAGCAGCGCGCGACTAGCGGGGGACGAGCAGTACTTC.

This chain links TRBV29-1 with TRBJ2-5; D gene uncertain. CDR3 length equals 12 residues. Trimming stripped 4 bases from V and 2 bases from J, with 8 bases between. Germline CDR1 and CDR2: SQVTM and ANQGSEA. The CDR3: CSVAAGQETQYF. The DNA of the CDR3 is TGCAGCGTTGCGGCAGGACAAGAGACCCAGTACTTC.

This clone was detected a few times. The V and J genes are TRBV3-1 (or the pseudogene TRBV3-2) and TRBJ1-2, with TRBD1 as a possible D gene (5 bases). The CDR3 is made up of 14 amino acids. In germline, CDR1 is LGHDT, CDR2 YNNKEL (reference sequence). Trimming took off 3 bases at V and 7 bases at J, with 15 bases between the two ends. CDR3 coding DNA: TGTGCCAGCAGCCAGGCGGGACCTACAGGTGGCTACACCTTC. As protein: CASSQAGPTGGYTF.

This chain uses TRBV4-3 with TRBJ1-4; 7 bases line up with TRBD1. In germline, CDR1 is LGHNA, CDR2 YSLEER. Germline trimming cut 5 bases from V and 5 bases from J; bases unmatched to any gene: 5. CDR3 length equals 14 residues. CDR3 in DNA: TGCGCCAGCAGCAAGGACAGGCGCAATGAAAAACTGTTTTTT. It codes for CASSKDRRNEKLFF.

The table lists this clone with a few counts. The rearrangement joins TRBV6-2 or TRBV6-3 to TRBJ2-7; no clear D. CDR3 length: 11 amino acids. Trimming removed 5 bases from V and 5 bases from J, with 7 bases in between. Germline V gene lookup returns CDR1 MNHEY and CDR2 SVGEGT. In nucleotides, the CDR3 is TGTGCCAGCAGTCGCGAAGACGAGCAGTACGTC. Residues: CASSREDEQYV.

The chain is built from TRBV5-4 and TRBJ2-6; maybe TRBD2 (6 bases). Germline V gene data show CDR1 as SGHNT and CDR2 as YYREEE (reference sequence). This CDR3 region has 17 residues. V lost 4 bases to trimming and J lost 2 bases, with 16 bases between them. CDR3 region: CASSDLLWGAGANVLTF. In DNA, the CDR3 is TGTGCCAGCAGCGATCTCCTTTGGGGGGCTGGGGCCAACGTCCTGACTTTC.

The V call is TRBV7-6, the J call TRBJ2-3; D is possibly TRBD2 (6 bases). Deletions cut 1 base from V and 0 bases from J, with 23 bases between. The CDR3 contains 20 residues. Germline lookup yields CDR1 SGHVS and CDR2 FNYEAQ. The CDR3 region has the DNA TGTGCCAGCAGCTTAGGCTCCCGCAGAGGGAGGTGGCAGAGCACAGATACGCAGTATTTT. It codes for CASSLGSRRGRWQSTDTQYF.

The chain uses TRBV20-1 and TRBJ1-6; a possible D gene is TRBD1 (5 bases). V lost 3 bases and J 10 bases, leaving 13 bases between the germline ends. This CDR3 has 13 residues. Germline CDR1 is DFQATT and CDR2 is SNEGSKA (reference sequence). The CDR3 DNA follows: TGCAGTGCTAGTAGGCAGGGAGGCTCACCCCTCCACTTT. Protein sequence: CSASRQGGSPLHF.

J is TRBJ2-3 and V is TRBV7-9, with 13 bases that match TRBD2. The CDR3 extends over 16 amino acids. Germline V gene lookup returns CDR1 SEHNR and CDR2 FQNEAQ (reference sequence). V shed 5 bases, J shed 1 base, and the junction held 3 bases outside the gene matches. The chain's CDR3 is CASSTGTSGGTDTQYF. The CDR3 DNA reads TGTGCCAGCAGCACAGGGACTAGCGGGGGCACAGATACGCAGTATTTT.

This chain joins TRBV4-1 and TRBJ2-2; 12 nucleotides line up with TRBD2. After removal of 0 bases from V and 4 bases from J, the junction contained 6 bases not matched to a gene. The CDR3 length is 18 residues. In germline, CDR1 is MGHRA, CDR2 YSYEKL. The CDR3, as DNA: TGCGCCAGCAGCCAAGACTCTAGCGGGAGGGCGGTCACCGGGGAGCTGTTTTTT. Residues: CASSQDSSGRAVTGELFF.